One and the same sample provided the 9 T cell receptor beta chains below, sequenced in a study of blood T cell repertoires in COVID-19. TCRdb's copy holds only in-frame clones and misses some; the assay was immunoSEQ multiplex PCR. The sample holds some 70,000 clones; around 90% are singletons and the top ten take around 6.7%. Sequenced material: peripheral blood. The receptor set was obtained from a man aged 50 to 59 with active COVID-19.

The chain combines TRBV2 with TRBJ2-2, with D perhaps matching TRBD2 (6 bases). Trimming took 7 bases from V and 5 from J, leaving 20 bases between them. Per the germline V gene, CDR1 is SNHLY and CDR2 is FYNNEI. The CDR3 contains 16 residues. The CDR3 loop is CASNIRVAGSTGELFF. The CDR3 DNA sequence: TGTGCCAGCAATATTCGCGTCGCGGGGTCAACCGGGGAGCTGTTTTTT. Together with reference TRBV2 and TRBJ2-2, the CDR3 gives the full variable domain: EPEVTQTPSHQVTQMGQEVILRCVPISNHLYFYWYRQILGQKVEFLVSFYNNEISEKSEIFDDQFSVERPDGSNFTLKIRSTKLEDSAMYFCASNIRVAGSTGELFFGEGSRLTVL.

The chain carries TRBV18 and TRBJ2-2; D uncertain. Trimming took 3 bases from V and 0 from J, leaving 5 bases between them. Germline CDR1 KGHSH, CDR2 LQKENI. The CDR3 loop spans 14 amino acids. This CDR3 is CASSPNTNTGELFF. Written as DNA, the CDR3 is TGTGCCAGCTCACCTAACACGAACACCGGGGAGCTGTTTTTT.

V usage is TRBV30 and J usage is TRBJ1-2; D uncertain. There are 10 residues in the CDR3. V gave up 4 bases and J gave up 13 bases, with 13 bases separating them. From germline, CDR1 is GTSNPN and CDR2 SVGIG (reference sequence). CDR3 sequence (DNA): TGTGCCTGGACTACTGCCGCAAGCACCTTC. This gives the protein CAWTTAASTF.

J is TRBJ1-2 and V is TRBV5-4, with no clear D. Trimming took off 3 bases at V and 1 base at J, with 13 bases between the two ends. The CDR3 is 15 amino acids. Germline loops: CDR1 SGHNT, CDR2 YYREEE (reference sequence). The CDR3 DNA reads TGTGCCAGCAGCTCTGAGGAAATCTTTAACTATGGCTACACCTTC. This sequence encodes CASSSEEIFNYGYTF.

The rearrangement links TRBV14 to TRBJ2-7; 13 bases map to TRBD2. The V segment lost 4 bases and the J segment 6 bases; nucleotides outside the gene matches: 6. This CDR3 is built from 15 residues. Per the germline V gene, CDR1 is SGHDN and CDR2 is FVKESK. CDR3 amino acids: CASSPWTSGSSEQYF. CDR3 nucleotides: TGTGCCAGCAGCCCCTGGACTAGCGGGAGTAGCGAGCAGTACTTC.

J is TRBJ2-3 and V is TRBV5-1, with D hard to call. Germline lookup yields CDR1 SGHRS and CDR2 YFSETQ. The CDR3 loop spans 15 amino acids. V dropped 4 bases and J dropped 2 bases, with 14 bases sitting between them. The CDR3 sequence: CASSPSQLHTDTQYF. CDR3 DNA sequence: TGCGCCAGCAGCCCCTCCCAACTCCACACAGATACGCAGTATTTT.

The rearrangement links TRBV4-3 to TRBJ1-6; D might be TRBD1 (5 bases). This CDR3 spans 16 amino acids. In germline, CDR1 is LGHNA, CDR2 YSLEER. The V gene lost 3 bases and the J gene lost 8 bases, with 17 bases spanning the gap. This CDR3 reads CASSHITGGGHSPLHF. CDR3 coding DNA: TGCGCCAGCAGCCACATTACGGGGGGAGGGCATTCACCCCTCCACTTT.

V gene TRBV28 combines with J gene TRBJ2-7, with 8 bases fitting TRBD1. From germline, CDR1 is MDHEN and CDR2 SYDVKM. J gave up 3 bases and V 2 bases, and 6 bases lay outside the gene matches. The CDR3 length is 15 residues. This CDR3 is CASSLRDRPLYEQYF. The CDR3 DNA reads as TGTGCCAGCAGTTTACGGGACAGGCCCCTCTACGAGCAGTACTTC.

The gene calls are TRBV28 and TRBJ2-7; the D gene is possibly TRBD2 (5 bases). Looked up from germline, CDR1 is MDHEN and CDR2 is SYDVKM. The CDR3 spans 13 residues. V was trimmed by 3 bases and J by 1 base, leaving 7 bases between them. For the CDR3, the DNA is TGTGCCAGCAGTTTGGCGGGTTCCTACGAGCAGTACTTC. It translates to CASSLAGSYEQYF.